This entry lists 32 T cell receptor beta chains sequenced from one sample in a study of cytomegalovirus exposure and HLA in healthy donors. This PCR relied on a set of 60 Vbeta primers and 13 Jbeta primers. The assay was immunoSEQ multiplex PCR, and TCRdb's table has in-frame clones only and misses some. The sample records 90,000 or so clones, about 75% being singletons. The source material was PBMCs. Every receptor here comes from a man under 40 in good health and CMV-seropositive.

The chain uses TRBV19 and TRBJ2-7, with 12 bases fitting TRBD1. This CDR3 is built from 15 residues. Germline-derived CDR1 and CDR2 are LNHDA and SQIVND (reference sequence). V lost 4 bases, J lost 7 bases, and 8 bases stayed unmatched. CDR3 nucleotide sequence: TGTGCCAGTAGTAGGTGGGGACAGGGGGCCGGGGAGCAGTACTTC. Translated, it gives CASSRWGQGAGEQYF.

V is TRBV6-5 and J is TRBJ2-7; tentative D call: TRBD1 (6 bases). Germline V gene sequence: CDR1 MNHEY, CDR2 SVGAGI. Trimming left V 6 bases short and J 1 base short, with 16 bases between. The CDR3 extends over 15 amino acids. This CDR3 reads CASSYQMTGSYEQYF. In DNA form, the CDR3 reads TGTGCCAGCAGCTACCAAATGACAGGTTCCTACGAGCAGTACTTC.

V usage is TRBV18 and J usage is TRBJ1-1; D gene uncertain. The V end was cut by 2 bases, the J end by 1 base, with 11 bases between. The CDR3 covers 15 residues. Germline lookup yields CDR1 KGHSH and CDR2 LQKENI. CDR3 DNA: TGTGCCAGCTCACCAACGGACGGGAGGAACACTGAAGCTTTCTTT. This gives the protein CASSPTDGRNTEAFF.

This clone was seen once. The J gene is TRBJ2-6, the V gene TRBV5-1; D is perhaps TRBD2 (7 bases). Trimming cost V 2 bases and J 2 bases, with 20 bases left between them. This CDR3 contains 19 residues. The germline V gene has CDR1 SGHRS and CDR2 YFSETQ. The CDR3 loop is CASSLGGVLTEAGANVLTF. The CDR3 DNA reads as TGCGCCAGCAGCTTAGGGGGGGTCCTGACTGAAGCTGGGGCCAACGTCCTGACTTTC.

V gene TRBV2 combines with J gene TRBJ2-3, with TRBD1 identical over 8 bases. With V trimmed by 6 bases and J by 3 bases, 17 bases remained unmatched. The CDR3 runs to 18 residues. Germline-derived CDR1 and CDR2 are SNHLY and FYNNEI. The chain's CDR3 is CASSQPPEPGGETDTQYF. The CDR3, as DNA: TGTGCCAGCAGCCAACCACCAGAACCAGGGGGCGAGACAGATACGCAGTATTTT.

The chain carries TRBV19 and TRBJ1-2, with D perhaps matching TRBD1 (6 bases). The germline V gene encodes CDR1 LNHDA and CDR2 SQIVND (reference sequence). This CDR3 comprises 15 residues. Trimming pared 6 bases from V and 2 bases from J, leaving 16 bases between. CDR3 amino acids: CASREQGSENYGYTF. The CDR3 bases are TGTGCCAGTAGAGAACAGGGCAGCGAGAACTATGGCTACACCTTC.

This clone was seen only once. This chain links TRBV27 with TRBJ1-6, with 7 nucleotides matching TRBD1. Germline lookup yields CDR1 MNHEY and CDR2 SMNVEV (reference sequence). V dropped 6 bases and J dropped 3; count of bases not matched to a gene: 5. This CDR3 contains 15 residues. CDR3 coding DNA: TGTGCCAGCAGACTGACAGGGAACTATAATTCACCCCTCCACTTT. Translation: CASRLTGNYNSPLHF.

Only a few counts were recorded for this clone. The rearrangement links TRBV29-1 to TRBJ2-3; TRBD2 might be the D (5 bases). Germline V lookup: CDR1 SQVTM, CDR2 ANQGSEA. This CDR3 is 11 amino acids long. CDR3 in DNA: TGCACCGCCGGGAAAACAGATACGCAGTATTTT. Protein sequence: CTAGKTDTQYF.

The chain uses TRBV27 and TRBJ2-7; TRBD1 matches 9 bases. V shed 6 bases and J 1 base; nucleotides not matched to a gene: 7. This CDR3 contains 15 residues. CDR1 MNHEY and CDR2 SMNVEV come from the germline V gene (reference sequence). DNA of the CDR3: TGTGCCAGCAGATCCGGGACAGGGCTTTCCTACGAGCAGTACTTC. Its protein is CASRSGTGLSYEQYF.

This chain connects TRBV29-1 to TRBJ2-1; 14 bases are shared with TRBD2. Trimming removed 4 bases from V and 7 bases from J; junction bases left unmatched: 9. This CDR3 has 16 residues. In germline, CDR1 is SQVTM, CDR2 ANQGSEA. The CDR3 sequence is CSVGRLAGGNWNEQFF. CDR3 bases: TGCAGCGTTGGCCGACTAGCGGGGGGGAATTGGAATGAGCAGTTCTTC.

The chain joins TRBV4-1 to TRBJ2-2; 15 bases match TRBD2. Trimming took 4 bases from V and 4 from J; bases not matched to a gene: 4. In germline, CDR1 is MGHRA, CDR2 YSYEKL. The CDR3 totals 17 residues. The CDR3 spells CASSPGLAGGLTGELFF. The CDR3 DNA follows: TGCGCCAGCAGCCCCGGACTAGCGGGGGGGCTCACCGGGGAGCTGTTTTTT.

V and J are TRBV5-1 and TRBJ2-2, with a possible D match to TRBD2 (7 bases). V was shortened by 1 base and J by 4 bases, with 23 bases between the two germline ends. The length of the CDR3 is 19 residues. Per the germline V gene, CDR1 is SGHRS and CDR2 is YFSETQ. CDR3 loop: CASSLLFGGGGTSTGELFF. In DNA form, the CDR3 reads TGCGCCAGCAGCTTGCTATTCGGAGGCGGGGGCACATCCACCGGGGAGCTGTTTTTT.

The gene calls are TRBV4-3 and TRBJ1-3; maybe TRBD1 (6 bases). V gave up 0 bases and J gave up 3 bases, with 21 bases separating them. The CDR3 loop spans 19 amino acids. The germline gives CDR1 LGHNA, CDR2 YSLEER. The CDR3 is CASSQDLVAHRVGGNTIYF. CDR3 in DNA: TGCGCCAGCAGCCAAGATTTAGTAGCCCACAGGGTAGGTGGAAACACCATATATTTT.

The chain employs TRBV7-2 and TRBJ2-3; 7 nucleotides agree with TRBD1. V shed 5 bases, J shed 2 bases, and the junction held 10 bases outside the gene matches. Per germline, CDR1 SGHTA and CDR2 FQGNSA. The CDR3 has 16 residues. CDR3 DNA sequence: TGTGCCAGCAGCACCTACAGCGGACAGGCCACAGATACGCAGTATTTT. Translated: CASSTYSGQATDTQYF.

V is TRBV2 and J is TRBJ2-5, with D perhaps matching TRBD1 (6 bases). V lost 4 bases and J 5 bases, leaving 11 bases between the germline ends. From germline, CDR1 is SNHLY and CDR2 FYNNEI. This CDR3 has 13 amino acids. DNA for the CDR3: TGTGCCAGCAGTGGTGACAGGCGGGAGACCCAGTACTTC. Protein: CASSGDRRETQYF.

CDR3 residues: CASSDPQTDTQYF. For the CDR3, the DNA is TGTGCCAGCTCCGATCCACAAACAGATACGCAGTATTTT. This rearrangement joins TRBV18 to TRBJ2-3; no clear D. This CDR3 has 13 residues. With 6 bases removed from V and 3 bases from J, the gap between germline ends came to 10 bases. The germline gives CDR1 KGHSH, CDR2 LQKENI.

The CDR3: CASSLGGQRGPFNEQYF. The DNA of the CDR3 is TGTGCCAGCAGCTTGGGGGGCCAGCGGGGGCCATTTAACGAGCAGTACTTC. The chain has TRBV5-6 and TRBJ2-7; 8 bases agree with TRBD2. J gave up 5 bases and V 0 bases, and 13 bases lay outside the gene matches. This CDR3 is built from 17 residues. Germline values: CDR1 SGHDT, CDR2 YYEEEE.

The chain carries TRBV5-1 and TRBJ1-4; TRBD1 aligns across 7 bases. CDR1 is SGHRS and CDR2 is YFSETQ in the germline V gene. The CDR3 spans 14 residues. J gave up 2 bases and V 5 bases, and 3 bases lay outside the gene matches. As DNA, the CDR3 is TGCGCCAGCAGGATAGGGGGCACTAATGAAAAACTGTTTTTT. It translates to CASRIGGTNEKLFF.

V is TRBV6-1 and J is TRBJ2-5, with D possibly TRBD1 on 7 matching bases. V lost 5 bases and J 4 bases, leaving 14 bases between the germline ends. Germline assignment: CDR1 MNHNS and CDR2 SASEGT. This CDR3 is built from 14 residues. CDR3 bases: TGTGCCAGCAGTCGGGGGACAGTCCGAGAGACCCAGTACTTC. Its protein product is CASSRGTVRETQYF.

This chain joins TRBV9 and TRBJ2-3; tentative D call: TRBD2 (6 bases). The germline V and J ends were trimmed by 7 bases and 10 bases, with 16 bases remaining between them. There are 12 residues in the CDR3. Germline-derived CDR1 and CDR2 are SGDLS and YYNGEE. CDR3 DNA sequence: TGTGCCAGCGGGGAAACCTGGGGGGCGCAGTATTTT. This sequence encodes CASGETWGAQYF.

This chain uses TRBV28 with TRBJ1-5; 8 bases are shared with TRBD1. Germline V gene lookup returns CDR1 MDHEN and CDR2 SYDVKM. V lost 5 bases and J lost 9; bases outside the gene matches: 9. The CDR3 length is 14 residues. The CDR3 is CASSAPGQAWPQHF. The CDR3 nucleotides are TGTGCCAGCAGTGCCCCGGGACAGGCTTGGCCCCAGCATTTT.

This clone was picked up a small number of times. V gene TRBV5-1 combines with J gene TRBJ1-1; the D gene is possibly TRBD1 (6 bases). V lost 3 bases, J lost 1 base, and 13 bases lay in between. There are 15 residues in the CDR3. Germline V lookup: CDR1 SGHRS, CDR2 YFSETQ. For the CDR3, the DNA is TGCGCCAGCAGCTCGAGCGGACAGACGAACACTGAAGCTTTCTTT. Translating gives CASSSSGQTNTEAFF.

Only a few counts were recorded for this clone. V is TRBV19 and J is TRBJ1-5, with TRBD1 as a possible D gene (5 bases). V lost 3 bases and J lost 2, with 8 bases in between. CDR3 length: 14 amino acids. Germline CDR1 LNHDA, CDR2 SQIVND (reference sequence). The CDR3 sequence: CASSMGRGNQPQHF. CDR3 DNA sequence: TGTGCCAGTAGTATGGGCAGGGGCAATCAGCCCCAGCATTTT. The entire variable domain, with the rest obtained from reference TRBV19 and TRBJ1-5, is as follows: DGGITQSPKYLFRKEGQNVTLSCEQNLNHDAMYWYRQDPGQGLRLIYYSQIVNDFQKGDIAEGYSVSREKKESFPLTVTSAQKNPTAFYLCASSMGRGNQPQHFGDGTRLSIL.

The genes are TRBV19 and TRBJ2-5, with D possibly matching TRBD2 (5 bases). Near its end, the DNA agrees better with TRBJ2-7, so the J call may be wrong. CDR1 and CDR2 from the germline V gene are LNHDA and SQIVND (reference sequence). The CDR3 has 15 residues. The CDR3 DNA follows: TGTGCCAGTAGTATGAGGCATTCGGCGGGCTACGAGCAGTACTTC. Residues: CASSMRHSAGYEQYF.

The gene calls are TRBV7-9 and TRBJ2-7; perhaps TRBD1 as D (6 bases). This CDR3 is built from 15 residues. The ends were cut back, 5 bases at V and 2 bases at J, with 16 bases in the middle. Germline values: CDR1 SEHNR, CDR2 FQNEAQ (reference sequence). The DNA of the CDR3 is TGTGCCAGCAGCCCACCGGGACAATCCCCCTACGAGCAGTACTTC. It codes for CASSPPGQSPYEQYF.

The CDR3 nucleotides read TGTGCCAGCAGTGACACCAAACAGGGGGCAGGCGAGACCCAGTACTTC. Translated, it gives CASSDTKQGAGETQYF. The chain couples TRBV6-4 to TRBJ2-5, with 9 bases lining up with TRBD1. The CDR3 length is 16 residues. The germline gives CDR1 MRHNA, CDR2 SNTAGT. Trimming took 2 bases from V and 5 from J; bases not matched to a gene: 9.

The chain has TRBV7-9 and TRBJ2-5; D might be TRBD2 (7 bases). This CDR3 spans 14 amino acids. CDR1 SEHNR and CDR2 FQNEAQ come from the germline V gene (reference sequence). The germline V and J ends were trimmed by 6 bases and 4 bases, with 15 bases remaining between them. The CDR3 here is CASRKGGAPETQYF. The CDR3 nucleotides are TGTGCCAGCAGAAAAGGGGGGGCCCCAGAGACCCAGTACTTC.

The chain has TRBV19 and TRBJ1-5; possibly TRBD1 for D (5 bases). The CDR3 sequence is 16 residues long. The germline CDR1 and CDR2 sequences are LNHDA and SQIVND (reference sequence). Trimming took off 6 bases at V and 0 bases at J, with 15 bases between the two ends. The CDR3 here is CASRVRLQGSNQPQHF. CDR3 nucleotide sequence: TGTGCCAGTAGAGTCCGGCTTCAGGGTAGCAATCAGCCCCAGCATTTT.

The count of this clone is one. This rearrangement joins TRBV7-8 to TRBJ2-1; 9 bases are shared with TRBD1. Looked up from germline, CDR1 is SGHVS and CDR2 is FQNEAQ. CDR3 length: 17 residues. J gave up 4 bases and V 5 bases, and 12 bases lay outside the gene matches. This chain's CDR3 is CASSRPGQGMRYNEQFF. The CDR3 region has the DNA TGTGCCAGCAGCCGACCGGGACAGGGTATGCGATACAATGAGCAGTTCTTC.

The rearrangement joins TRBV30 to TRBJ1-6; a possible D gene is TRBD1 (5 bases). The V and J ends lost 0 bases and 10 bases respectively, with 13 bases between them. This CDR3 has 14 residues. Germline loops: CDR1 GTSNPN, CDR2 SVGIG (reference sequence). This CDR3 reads CAWSVLGGLSPLHF. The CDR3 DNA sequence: TGTGCCTGGAGTGTACTGGGGGGATTATCACCCCTCCACTTT.

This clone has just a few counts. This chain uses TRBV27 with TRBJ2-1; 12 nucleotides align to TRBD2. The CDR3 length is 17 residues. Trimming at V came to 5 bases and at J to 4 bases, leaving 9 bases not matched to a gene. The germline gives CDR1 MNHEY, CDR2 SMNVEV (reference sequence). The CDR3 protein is CASSPLGLAGTYNEQFF. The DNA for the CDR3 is TGTGCCAGCAGTCCCCTCGGACTAGCGGGGACTTACAATGAGCAGTTCTTC.

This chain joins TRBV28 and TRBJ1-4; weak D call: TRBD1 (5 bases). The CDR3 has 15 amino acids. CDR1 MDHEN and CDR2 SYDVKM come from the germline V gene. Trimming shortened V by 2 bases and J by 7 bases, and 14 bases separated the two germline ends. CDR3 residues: CASSLGGAQGEKLFF. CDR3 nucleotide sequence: TGTGCCAGCAGTTTAGGTGGGGCGCAGGGTGAAAAACTGTTTTTT.